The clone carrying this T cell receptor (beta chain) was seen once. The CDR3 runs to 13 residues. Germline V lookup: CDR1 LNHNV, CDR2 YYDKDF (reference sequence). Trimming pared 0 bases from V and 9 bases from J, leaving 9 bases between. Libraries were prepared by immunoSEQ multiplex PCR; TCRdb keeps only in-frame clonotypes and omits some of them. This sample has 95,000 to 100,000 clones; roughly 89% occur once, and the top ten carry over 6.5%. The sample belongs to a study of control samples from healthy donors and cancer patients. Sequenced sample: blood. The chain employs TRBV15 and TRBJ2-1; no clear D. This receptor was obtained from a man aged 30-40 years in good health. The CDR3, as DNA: TGTGCCACCAGCAGAGAATCGGCCAGTGAGCAGTTCTTC. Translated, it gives CATSRESASEQFF.